This T cell receptor beta chain derives from a study of monozygotic twins with cystic fibrosis. Study background: Library input was 2.5 to 3.5 micrograms of fragmented DNA, with approximately 16 PCR cycles.

This CDR3 is 15 amino acids long. V shed 6 bases and J shed 0 bases, with 12 bases lying between them. The germline gives CDR1 SEHNR, CDR2 FQNEAQ (reference sequence). This clone appeared once. Repertoires were generated with immunoSEQ multiplex PCR, while TCRdb's copy carries only in-frame clones and drops some. The sample consists of about 14,000 clones, over 80% of them appearing once. V gene TRBV7-9 combines with J gene TRBJ2-1; D is uncertain. The specimen was blood. The clonotype comes from a girl aged 2 to 9 with cystic fibrosis. CDR3: CASSMSMDSYNEQFF. In DNA, the CDR3 is TGTGCCAGCAGTATGAGTATGGACTCCTACAATGAGCAGTTCTTC.